Presented here are 9 T cell receptor beta chains from one specimen sequenced in a study of blood T cell repertoires in COVID-19. TCRdb's table, derived via immunoSEQ multiplex PCR, lists solely in-frame clones and lacks some. In the table there are roughly 160,000 clones, approximately 84% of which are singletons. The sample consisted of PBMCs or T cells enriched from blood (not recorded which). The receptors were sampled from a middle-aged woman with acute COVID-19.

This chain uses TRBV11-2 with TRBJ1-2, with D possibly matching TRBD1 (6 bases). From germline, CDR1 is SGHAT and CDR2 FQNNGV. The CDR3 loop spans 15 amino acids. V dropped 6 bases and J dropped 4 bases, with 18 bases sitting between them. The CDR3 reads CASSYNPGDTYGYTF. CDR3 nucleotides: TGTGCCAGCAGTTATAACCCAGGGGATACCTATGGCTACACCTTC.

The J gene is TRBJ2-5, the V gene TRBV2, with 7 positions matching TRBD1. After removal of 6 bases from V and 1 base from J, the junction contained 2 bases not matched to a gene. This CDR3 has 13 residues. Germline values: CDR1 SNHLY, CDR2 FYNNEI. The chain's CDR3 is CASRGQPQETQYF. The CDR3 DNA reads as TGTGCCAGCAGGGGACAGCCCCAAGAGACCCAGTACTTC.

The chain uses TRBV18 and TRBJ2-7; D is possibly TRBD1 (6 bases). The CDR3 runs 13 residues. Germline V CDR1 and CDR2: KGHSH, LQKENI. V lost 6 bases and J lost 1, with 10 bases in between. CDR3 sequence: CASSGQGSYEQYF. The CDR3 bases are TGTGCCAGCTCGGGCCAGGGGTCCTACGAGCAGTACTTC.

The chain links TRBV11-3 to TRBJ2-5; 9 nucleotides align to TRBD2. Per the germline V gene, CDR1 is SGHNT and CDR2 is YENEEA. The CDR3 covers 16 residues. With V trimmed by 1 base and J by 1 base, 4 bases remained unmatched. The CDR3 DNA sequence: TGTGCCAGCAGCTTAGGTAGTAGCGGGGGCCAAGAGACCCAGTACTTC. As protein: CASSLGSSGGQETQYF.

The rearrangement links TRBV15 to TRBJ2-3, with 10 bases matching TRBD2. The CDR3 spans 17 residues. The germline gives CDR1 LNHNV, CDR2 YYDKDF (reference sequence). Trimming removed 3 bases from V and 6 bases from J; junction bases left unmatched: 12. The CDR3 sequence is CATSRLNLAGVTDTQYF. CDR3 sequence (DNA): TGTGCCACCAGCAGGTTAAACCTAGCGGGAGTCACCGATACGCAGTATTTT. The whole variable domain, remainder taken from reference TRBV15 and TRBJ2-3, is DAMVIQNPRYQVTQFGKPVTLSCSQTLNHNVMYWYQQKSSQAPKLLFHYYDKDFNNEADTPDNFQSRRPNTSFCFLDIRSPGLGDTAMYLCATSRLNLAGVTDTQYFGPGTRLTVL.

V and J are TRBV6-5 and TRBJ1-5; the match to TRBD1 covers 7 bases. With 3 bases clipped from V and 6 bases from J, the junction kept 5 bases outside the gene matches. Germline assignment: CDR1 MNHEY and CDR2 SVGAGI. The CDR3 covers 14 residues. CDR3 sequence reads: CASSYTGVGQPQHF. The DNA of the CDR3 is TGTGCCAGCAGTTATACAGGGGTGGGTCAGCCCCAGCATTTT.

CDR3 nucleotides: TGCAGCGTCAATAGCGGTCGAGGCACCGGGGAGCTGTTTTTT. Residues: CSVNSGRGTGELFF. The V gene is TRBV29-1, the J gene TRBJ2-2, with D perhaps TRBD2 (6 bases). Germline CDR1 SQVTM, CDR2 ANQGSEA. Trimming left V 6 bases short and J 4 bases short, with 15 bases between. This CDR3 is 14 amino acids long.

The chain combines TRBV10-3 with TRBJ2-6, with TRBD1 matching 10 bases. V was pared by 6 bases and J by 3 bases, with 8 bases of the junction left unmatched. The V gene's germline CDR1 is ENHRY and CDR2 SYGVKD. This CDR3 has 17 amino acids. The CDR3 is CAISPGQGKSGANVLTF. The CDR3 bases are TGTGCCATCAGCCCGGGACAGGGGAAGAGTGGGGCCAACGTCCTGACTTTC.

This clone was counted a few times. V gene TRBV9 combines with J gene TRBJ1-2; 9 nucleotides line up with TRBD1. Trimming removed 3 bases from V and 3 bases from J; junction bases left unmatched: 6. The CDR3 consists of 15 residues. Germline values: CDR1 SGDLS, CDR2 YYNGEE. Here the CDR3 reads CASSATGQGHYGYTF. In DNA, the CDR3 is TGTGCCAGCAGCGCCACGGGACAGGGTCACTATGGCTACACCTTC.